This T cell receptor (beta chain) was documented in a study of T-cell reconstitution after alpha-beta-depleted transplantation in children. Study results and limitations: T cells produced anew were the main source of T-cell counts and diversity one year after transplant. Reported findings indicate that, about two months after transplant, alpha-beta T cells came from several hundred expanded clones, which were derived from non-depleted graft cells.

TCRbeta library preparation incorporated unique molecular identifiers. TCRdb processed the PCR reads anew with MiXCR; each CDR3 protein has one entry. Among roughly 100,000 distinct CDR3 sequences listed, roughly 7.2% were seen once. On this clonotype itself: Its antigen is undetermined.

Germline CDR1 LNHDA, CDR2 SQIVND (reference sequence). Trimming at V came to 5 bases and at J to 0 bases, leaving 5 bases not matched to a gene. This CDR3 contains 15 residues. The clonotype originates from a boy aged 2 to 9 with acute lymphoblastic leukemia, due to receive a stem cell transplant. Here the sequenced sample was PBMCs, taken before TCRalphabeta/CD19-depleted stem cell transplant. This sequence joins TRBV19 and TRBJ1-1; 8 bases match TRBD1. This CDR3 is CASSPRQGMNTEAFF. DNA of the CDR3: TGTGCCAGTAGTCCCCGACAGGGGATGAACACTGAAGCTTTCTTT.